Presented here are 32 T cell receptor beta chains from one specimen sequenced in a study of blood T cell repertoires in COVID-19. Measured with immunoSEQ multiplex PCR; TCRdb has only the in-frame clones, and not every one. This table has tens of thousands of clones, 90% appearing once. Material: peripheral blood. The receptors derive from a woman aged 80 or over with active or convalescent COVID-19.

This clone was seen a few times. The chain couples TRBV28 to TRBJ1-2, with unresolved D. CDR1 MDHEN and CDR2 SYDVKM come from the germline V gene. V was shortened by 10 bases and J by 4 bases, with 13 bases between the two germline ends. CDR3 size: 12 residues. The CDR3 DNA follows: TGTGCCACTGCGGCGCTTATCTATGGCTACACCTTC. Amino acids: CATAALIYGYTF.

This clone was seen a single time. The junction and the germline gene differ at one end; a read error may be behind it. The CDR3: CASSPQAGAPGYF. CDR3 in DNA: TGTGCCAGCAGTCCTCAAGCGGGGGCGCCGGGATACTTC. V and J are TRBV28 and TRBJ1-2; D perhaps matches TRBD1 (6 bases). Germline assignment: CDR1 MDHEN and CDR2 SYDVKM. This CDR3 has 13 residues.

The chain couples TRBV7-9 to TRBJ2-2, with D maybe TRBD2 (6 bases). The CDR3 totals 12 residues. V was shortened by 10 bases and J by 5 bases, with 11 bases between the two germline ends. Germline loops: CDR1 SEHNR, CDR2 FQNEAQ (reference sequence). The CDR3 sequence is CANGGYTGELFF. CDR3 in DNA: TGTGCCAACGGGGGATATACCGGGGAGCTGTTTTTT.

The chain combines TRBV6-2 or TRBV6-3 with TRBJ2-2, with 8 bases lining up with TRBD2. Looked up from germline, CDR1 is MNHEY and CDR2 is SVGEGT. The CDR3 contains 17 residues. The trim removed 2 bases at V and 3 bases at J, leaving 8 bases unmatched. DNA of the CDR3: TGTGCCAGCAGTTACAACCCGGGACTAGAGGACACCGGGGAGCTGTTTTTT. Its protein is CASSYNPGLEDTGELFF.

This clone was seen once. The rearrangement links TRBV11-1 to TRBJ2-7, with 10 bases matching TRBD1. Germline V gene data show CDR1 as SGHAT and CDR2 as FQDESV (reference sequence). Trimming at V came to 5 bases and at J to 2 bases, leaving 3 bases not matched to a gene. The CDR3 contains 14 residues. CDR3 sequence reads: CASSPDRGAYEQYF. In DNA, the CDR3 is TGTGCCAGCAGCCCGGACAGGGGGGCCTACGAGCAGTACTTC.

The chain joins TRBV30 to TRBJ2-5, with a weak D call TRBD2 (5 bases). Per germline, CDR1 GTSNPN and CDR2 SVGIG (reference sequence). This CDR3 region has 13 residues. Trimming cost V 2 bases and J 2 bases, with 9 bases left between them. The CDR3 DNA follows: TGTGCCTGGAGTCCCAGCGGTCAAGAGACCCAGTACTTC. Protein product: CAWSPSGQETQYF.

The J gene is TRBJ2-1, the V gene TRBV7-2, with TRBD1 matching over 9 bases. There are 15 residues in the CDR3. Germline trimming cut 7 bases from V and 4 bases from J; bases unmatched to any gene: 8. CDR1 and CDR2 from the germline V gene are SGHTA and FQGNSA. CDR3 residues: CASTLGQGRYNEQFF. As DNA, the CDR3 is TGTGCCAGCACCCTAGGACAGGGGCGGTACAATGAGCAGTTCTTC.

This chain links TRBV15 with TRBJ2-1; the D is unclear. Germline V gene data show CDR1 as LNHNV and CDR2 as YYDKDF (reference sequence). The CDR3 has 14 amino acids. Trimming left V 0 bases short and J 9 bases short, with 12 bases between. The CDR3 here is CATSRDFKSFEQFF. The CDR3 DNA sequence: TGTGCCACCAGCAGAGACTTTAAGAGTTTTGAGCAGTTCTTC.

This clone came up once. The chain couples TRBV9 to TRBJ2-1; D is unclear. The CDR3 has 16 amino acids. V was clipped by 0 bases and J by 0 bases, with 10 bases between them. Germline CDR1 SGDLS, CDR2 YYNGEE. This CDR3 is CASSVVAQSSYNEQFF. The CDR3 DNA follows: TGTGCCAGCAGCGTAGTAGCCCAAAGCTCCTACAATGAGCAGTTCTTC.

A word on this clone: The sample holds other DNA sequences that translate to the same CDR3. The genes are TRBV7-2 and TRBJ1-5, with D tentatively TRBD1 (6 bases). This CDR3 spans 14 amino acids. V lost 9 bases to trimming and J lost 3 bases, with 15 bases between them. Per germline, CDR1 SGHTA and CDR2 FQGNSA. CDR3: CASSPQGSNQPQHF. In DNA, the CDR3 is TGTGCCAGTAGCCCACAGGGTTCCAATCAGCCCCAGCATTTT.

Written as DNA, the CDR3 is TGTGCCAGCACCAAAACTTTGGGTAGCGGGGTTGTCGGGGAGCTGTTTTTT. Protein sequence: CASTKTLGSGVVGELFF. The chain couples TRBV27 to TRBJ2-2, with TRBD2 matching over 8 bases. The trim removed 7 bases at V and 7 bases at J, leaving 17 bases unmatched. CDR3 size: 17 residues. Germline values: CDR1 MNHEY, CDR2 SMNVEV (reference sequence).

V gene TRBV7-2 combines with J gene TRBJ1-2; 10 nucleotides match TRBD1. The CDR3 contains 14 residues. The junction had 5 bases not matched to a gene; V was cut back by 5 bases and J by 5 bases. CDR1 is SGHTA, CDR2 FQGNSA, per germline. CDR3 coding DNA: TGTGCCAGCAGCCGCGGACAGGGGGAGTATGGCTACACCTTC. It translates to CASSRGQGEYGYTF.

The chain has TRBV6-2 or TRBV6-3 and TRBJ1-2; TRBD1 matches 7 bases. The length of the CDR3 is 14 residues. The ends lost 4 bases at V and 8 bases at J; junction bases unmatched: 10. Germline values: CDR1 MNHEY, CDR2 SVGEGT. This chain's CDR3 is CASSSDRASGGYTF. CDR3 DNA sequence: TGTGCCAGCAGTTCCGACAGGGCCAGCGGGGGCTACACCTTC.

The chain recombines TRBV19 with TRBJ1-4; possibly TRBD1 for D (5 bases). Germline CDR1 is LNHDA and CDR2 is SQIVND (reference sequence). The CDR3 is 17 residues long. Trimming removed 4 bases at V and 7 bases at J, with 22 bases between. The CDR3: CASSTGVLLRRGEKLFF. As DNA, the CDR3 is TGTGCCAGTAGTACAGGTGTCCTTCTGCGAAGGGGTGAAAAACTGTTTTTT.

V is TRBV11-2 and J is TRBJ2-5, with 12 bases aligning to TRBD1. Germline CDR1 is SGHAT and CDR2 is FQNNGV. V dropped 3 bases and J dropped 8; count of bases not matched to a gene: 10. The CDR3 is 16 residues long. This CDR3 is CASSFRDRGREGTQYF. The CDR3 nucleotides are TGTGCCAGCAGCTTCCGGGACAGGGGGCGCGAAGGAACCCAGTACTTC. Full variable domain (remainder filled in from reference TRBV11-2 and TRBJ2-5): EAGVAQSPRYKIIEKRQSVAFWCNPISGHATLYWYQQILGQGPKLLIQFQNNGVVDDSQLPKDRFSAERLKGVDSTLKIQPAKLEDSAVYLCASSFRDRGREGTQYFGPGTRLLVL.

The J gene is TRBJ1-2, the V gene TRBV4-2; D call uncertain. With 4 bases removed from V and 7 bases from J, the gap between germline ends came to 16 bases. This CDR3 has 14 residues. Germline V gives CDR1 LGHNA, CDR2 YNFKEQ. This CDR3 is CASSPERANSGYTF. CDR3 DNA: TGTGCCAGCAGCCCCGAGAGGGCAAATTCTGGCTACACCTTC.

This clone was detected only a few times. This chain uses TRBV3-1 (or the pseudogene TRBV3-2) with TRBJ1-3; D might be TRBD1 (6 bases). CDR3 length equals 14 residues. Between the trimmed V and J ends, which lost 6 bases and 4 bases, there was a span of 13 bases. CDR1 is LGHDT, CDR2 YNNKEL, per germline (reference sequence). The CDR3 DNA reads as TGTGCCAGCAGTCCAGGGGAGATAGGAAACACCATATATTTT. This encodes CASSPGEIGNTIYF.

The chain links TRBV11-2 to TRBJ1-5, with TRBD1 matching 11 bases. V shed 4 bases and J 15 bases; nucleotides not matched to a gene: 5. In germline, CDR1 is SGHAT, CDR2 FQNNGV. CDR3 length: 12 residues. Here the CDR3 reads CASSSGQGASHF. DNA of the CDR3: TGTGCCAGCAGCTCAGGACAGGGGGCATCGCATTTT.

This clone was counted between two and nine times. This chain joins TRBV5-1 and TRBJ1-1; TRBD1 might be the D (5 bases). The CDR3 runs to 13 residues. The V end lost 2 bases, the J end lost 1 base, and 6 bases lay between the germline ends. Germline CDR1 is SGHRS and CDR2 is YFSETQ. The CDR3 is CASSFQGNTEAFF. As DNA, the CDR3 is TGCGCCAGCAGCTTCCAGGGGAACACTGAAGCTTTCTTT.

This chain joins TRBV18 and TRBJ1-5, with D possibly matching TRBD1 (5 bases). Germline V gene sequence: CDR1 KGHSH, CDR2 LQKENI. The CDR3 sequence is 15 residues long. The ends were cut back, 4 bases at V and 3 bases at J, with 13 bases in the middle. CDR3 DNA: TGTGCCAGCTCACTAGGGAGGGGAGACAATCAGCCCCAGCATTTT. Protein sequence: CASSLGRGDNQPQHF. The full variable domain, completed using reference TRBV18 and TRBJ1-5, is NAGVMQNPRHLVRRRGQEARLRCSPMKGHSHVYWYRQLPEEGLKFMVYLQKENIIDESGMPKERFSAEFPKEGPSILRIQQVVRGDSAAYFCASSLGRGDNQPQHFGDGTRLSIL.

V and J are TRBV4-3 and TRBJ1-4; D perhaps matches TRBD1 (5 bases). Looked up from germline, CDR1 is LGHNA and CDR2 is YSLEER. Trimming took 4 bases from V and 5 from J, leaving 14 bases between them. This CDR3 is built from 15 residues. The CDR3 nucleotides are TGCGCCAGCAGCCTGGGACCCGGGGGGAATGAAAAACTGTTTTTT. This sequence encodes CASSLGPGGNEKLFF.

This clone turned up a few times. Written as DNA, the CDR3 is TGTGCCATCAGTGAACAGACAGGGGGTGTTGAAGCTTTCTTT. This sequence encodes CAISEQTGGVEAFF. The chain uses TRBV10-3 and TRBJ1-1; 9 nucleotides match TRBD1. CDR1 is ENHRY, CDR2 SYGVKD, per germline. Losses at the gene ends were 3 bases for V and 7 bases for J; bases not matched to a gene: 6. The CDR3 contains 14 residues.

The CDR3 here is CASSWTGRSNSPLHF. The CDR3 coding sequence is TGTGCCAGCAGTTGGACAGGCCGAAGTAATTCACCCCTCCACTTT. The rearrangement links TRBV28 to TRBJ1-6, with 7 bases identical to TRBD1. The V gene end was trimmed by 4 bases and the J gene end by 6 bases; junction bases not matched to a gene: 6. This CDR3 is 15 amino acids long. Germline values: CDR1 MDHEN, CDR2 SYDVKM.

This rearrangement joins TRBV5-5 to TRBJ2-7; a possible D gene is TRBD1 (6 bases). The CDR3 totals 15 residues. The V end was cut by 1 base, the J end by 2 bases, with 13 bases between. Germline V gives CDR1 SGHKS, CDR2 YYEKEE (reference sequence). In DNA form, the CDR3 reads TGTGCCAGCAGCTTGAAGGGGACACCAACCTACGAGCAGTACTTC. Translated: CASSLKGTPTYEQYF.

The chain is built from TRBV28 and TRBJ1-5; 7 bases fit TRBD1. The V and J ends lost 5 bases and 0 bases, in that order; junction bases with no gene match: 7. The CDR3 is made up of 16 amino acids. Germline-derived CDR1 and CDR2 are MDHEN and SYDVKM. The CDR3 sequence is CASSQDRTYSNQPQHF. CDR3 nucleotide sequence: TGTGCCAGCAGTCAGGACAGGACCTATAGCAATCAGCCCCAGCATTTT.

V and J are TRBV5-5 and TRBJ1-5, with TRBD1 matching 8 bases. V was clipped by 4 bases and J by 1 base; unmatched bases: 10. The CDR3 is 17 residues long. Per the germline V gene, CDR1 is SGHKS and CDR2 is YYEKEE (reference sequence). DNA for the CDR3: TGTGCCAGCAGCCCTGTACAGACAGGGGCCAGCAATCAGCCCCAGCATTTT. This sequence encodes CASSPVQTGASNQPQHF.

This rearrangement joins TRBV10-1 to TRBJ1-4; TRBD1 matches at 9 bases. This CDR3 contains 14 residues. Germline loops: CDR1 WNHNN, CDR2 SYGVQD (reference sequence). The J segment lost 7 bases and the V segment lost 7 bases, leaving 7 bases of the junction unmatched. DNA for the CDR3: TGCGCCAGCACTGCGGACAGGGGACTTGAAAAACTGTTTTTT. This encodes CASTADRGLEKLFF.

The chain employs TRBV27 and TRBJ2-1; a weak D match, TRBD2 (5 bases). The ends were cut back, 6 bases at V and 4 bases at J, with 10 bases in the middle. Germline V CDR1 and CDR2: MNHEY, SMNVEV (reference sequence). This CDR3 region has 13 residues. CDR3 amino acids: CASRPGIYNEQFF. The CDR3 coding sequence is TGTGCCAGCAGACCGGGGATTTACAATGAGCAGTTCTTC.

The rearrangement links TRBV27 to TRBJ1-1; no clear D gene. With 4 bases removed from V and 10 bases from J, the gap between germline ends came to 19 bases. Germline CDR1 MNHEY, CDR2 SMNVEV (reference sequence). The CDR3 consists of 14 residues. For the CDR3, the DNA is TGTGCCAGCAGTTCCCATTCAGCGAGTAGGCGAGCTTTCTTT. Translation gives CASSSHSASRRAFF.

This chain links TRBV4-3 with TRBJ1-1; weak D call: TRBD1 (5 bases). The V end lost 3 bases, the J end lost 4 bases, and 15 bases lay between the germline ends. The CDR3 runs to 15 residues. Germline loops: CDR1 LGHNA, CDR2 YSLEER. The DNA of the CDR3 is TGCGCCAGCAGCCAGAGAGGTCGGGGGGGCACTGAAGCTTTCTTT. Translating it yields CASSQRGRGGTEAFF.

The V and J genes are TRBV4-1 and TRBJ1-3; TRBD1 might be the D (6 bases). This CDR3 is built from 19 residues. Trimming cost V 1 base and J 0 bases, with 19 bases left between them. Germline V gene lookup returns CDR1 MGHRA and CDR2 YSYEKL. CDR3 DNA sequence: TGCGCCAGCAGCCAAGCCCCCTTCAGGGGAGAACTCTCTGGAAACACCATATATTTT. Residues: CASSQAPFRGELSGNTIYF.

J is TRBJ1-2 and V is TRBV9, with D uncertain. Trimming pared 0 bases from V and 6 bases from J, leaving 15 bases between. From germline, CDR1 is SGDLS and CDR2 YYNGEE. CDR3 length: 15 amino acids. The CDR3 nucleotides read TGTGCCAGCAGCGTAGTTCCGGAGGGTCAGCATGGCTACACCTTC. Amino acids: CASSVVPEGQHGYTF.